This T cell receptor (beta chain) is drawn from a study of tumor-infiltrating lymphocytes in primary liver carcinoma. Germline DNA was also extracted, while the blood RNA originated from unsorted whole blood. The authors made TCR beta cDNA from about 500 ng total RNA with a constant-region primer. Libraries for TCR beta were built through three nested multiplex PCR rounds, which together made up a slightly modified ARM-PCR procedure. TCRdb itself ran the multiplex PCR reads through MiXCR, one entry per CDR3 protein. The repertoire holds under 200,000 distinct CDR3 sequences, 65% seen once, with under 7.5% in the top ten. The specimen was peripheral blood. This TCR was recovered from a woman aged 55-69 years with primary liver carcinoma and hepatitis B virus infection.

Here the CDR3 DNA reads TGCGCCAGCAGCACGGGACAGGGAGTCAACGAGCAGTACTTC. Translating gives CASSTGQGVNEQYF. The rearrangement links TRBV5-1 to TRBJ2-7, with 9 positions matching TRBD1. Germline V lookup: CDR1 SGHRS, CDR2 YFSETQ. This CDR3 has 14 amino acids. The trim removed 4 bases at V and 5 bases at J, leaving 7 bases unmatched.